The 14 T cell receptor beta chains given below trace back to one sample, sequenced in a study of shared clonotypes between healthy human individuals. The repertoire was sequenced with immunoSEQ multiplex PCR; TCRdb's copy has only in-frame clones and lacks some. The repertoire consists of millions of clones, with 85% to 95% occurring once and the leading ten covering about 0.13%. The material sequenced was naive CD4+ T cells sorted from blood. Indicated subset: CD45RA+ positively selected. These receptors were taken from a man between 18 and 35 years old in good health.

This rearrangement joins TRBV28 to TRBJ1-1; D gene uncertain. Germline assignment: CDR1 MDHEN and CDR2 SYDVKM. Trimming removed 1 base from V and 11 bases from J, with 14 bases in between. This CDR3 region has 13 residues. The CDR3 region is CASSLSLGPSAFF. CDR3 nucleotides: TGTGCCAGCAGTTTATCCCTCGGCCCTTCCGCTTTCTTT.

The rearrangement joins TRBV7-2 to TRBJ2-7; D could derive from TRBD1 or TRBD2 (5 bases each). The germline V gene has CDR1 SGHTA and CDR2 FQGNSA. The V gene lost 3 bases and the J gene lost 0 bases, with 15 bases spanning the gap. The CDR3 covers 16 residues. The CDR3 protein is CASSLGPGESSYEQYF. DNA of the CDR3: TGTGCCAGCAGCTTGGGACCCGGGGAGAGCTCCTACGAGCAGTACTTC.

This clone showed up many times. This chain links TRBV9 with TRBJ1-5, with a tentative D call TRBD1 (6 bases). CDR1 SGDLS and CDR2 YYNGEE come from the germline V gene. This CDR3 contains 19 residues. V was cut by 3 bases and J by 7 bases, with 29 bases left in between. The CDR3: CASSGVQGTSNRVPQPQHF. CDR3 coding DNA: TGTGCCAGCAGCGGGGTACAGGGAACTTCAAACCGAGTCCCACAGCCCCAGCATTTT.

This CDR3 is CAWMGLNEKLFF. The DNA for the CDR3 is TGTGCCTGGATGGGGCTTAATGAAAAACTGTTTTTT. The chain joins TRBV30 to TRBJ1-4; weak D call: TRBD1 (5 bases). CDR1 GTSNPN and CDR2 SVGIG come from the germline V gene (reference sequence). V was shortened by 4 bases and J by 4 bases, with 7 bases between the two germline ends. This CDR3 contains 12 residues.

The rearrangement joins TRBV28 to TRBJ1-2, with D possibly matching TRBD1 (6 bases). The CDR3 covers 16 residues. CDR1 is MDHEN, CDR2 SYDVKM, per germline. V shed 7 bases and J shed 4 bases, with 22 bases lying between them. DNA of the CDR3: TGTGCCAGCAACCCGGGACACCTATTCGGGGGCTATGGCTACACCTTC. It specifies CASNPGHLFGGYGYTF.

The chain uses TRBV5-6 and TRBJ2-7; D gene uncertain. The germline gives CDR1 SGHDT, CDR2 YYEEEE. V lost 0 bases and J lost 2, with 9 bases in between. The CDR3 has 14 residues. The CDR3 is CASSLEASAYEQYF. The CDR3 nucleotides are TGTGCCAGCAGCTTGGAAGCGTCGGCCTACGAGCAGTACTTC.

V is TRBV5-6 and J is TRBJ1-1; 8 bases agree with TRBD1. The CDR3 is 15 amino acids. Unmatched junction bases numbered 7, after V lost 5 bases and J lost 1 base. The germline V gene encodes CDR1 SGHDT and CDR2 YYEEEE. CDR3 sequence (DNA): TGTGCCAGCAGTTCATCCGGGACAGGGAACACTGAAGCTTTCTTT. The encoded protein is CASSSSGTGNTEAFF.

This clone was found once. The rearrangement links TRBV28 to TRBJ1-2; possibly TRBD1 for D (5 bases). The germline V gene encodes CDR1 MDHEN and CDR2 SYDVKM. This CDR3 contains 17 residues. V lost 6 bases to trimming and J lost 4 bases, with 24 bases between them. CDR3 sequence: CASRPPGRTEIFYGYTF. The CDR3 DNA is TGTGCCAGCAGGCCCCCAGGGCGGACCGAAATTTTCTATGGCTACACCTTC.

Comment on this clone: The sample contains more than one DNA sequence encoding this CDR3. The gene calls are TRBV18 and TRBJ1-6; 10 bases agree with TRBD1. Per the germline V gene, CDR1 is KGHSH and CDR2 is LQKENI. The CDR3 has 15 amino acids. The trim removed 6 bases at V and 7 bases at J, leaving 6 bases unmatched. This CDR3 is CASSLETGGNSPLHF. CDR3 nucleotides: TGTGCCAGCTCGCTTGAGACAGGGGGCAATTCACCCCTCCACTTT.

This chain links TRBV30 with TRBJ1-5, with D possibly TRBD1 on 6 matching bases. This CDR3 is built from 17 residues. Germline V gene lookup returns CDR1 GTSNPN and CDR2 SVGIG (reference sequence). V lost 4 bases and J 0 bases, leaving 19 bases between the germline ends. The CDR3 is CAWTSDRLGISNQPQHF. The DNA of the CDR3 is TGTGCCTGGACCTCCGACAGGTTGGGAATTAGCAATCAGCCCCAGCATTTT.

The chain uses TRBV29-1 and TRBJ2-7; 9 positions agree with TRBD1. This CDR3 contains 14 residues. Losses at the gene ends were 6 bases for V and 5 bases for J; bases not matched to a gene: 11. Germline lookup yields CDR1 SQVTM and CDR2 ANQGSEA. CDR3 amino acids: CSVGRGQGIHEQYF. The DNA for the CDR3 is TGCAGCGTGGGCCGAGGACAGGGGATCCACGAGCAGTACTTC.

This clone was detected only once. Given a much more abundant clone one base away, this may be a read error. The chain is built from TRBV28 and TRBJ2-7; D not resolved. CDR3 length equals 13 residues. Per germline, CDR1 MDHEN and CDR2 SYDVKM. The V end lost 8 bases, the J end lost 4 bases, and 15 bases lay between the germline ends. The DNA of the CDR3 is TGTGCCAGCGGCCTCACACCTACGTACGAGCAGTACTTC. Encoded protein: CASGLTPTYEQYF.

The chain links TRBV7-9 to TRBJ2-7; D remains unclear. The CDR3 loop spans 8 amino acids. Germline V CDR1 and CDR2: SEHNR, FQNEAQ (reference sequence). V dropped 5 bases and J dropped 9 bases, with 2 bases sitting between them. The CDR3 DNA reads TGTGCCAGCAGCCCGCAGTACTTC. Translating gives CASSPQYF.

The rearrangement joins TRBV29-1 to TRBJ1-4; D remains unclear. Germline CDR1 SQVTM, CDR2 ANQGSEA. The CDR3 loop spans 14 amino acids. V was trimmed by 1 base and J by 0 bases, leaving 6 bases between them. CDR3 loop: CSVEGRSTNEKLFF. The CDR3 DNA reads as TGCAGCGTTGAAGGGCGATCAACTAATGAAAAACTGTTTTTT.